A single sample gave rise to the 8 T cell receptor beta chains below, sequenced in a study of PD-1 blockade in classical Hodgkin lymphoma. Measured with immunoSEQ multiplex PCR; TCRdb has only the in-frame clones, and not every one. Of roughly 86,000 clones listed, 75% to 85% are singletons. The time point here: cycle 4 day 1 (C4D1), after six to seven weeks of nivolumab. Exposure to brentuximab vedotin varied, and each patient had relapsed following autologous stem cell transplantation. The source was peripheral blood mononuclear cells (PBMCs), collected before the fourth cycle of nivolumab. The receptors derive from a human donor with classical Hodgkin lymphoma.

This rearrangement joins TRBV18 to TRBJ2-7; TRBD1 aligns across 9 bases. Losses at the gene ends were 5 bases for V and 0 bases for J; bases not matched to a gene: 2. Germline lookup yields CDR1 KGHSH and CDR2 LQKENI. CDR3 length: 14 amino acids. Here the CDR3 reads CASSTGGLSYEQYF. The DNA of the CDR3 is TGTGCCAGCTCAACAGGGGGCCTCTCCTACGAGCAGTACTTC.

V usage is TRBV7-9 and J usage is TRBJ1-5; D may be TRBD1 (5 bases). CDR1 is SEHNR and CDR2 is FQNEAQ in the germline V gene (reference sequence). V lost 1 base and J 6 bases, leaving 16 bases between the germline ends. CDR3 length: 16 amino acids. CDR3 sequence: CASSLVLGVETQPQHF. In nucleotides, the CDR3 is TGTGCCAGCAGCTTAGTCCTGGGGGTTGAGACTCAGCCCCAGCATTTT.

This clone was seen once. The J gene is TRBJ2-7, the V gene TRBV2; TRBD2 matches 9 bases. CDR3 length: 14 residues. Trimming removed 2 bases from V and 4 bases from J; junction bases left unmatched: 3. The germline CDR1 and CDR2 sequences are SNHLY and FYNNEI. For the CDR3, the DNA is TGTGCCAGCAGTGAACTCGGACTAGCGTACGAGCAGTACTTC. This codes for CASSELGLAYEQYF.

This clone was detected only once. The CDR3 DNA is TGTGCCAGCAGTGAGCGTGGGGCTAGTGATGAGCAGTTCTTC. Residues: CASSERGASDEQFF. The V and J genes are TRBV2 and TRBJ2-1, with D possibly being TRBD1 (5 bases). Germline V gene lookup returns CDR1 SNHLY and CDR2 FYNNEI. The V gene lost 3 bases and the J gene lost 8 bases, with 14 bases spanning the gap. This CDR3 has 14 residues.

This clone was detected a few times. The V call is TRBV12-1, the J call TRBJ2-3; the table's D call TRBD2 went unverified against the DNA. TRBV12-1 is a documented pseudogene. There are 15 residues in the CDR3. This CDR3 is CASSPRRGGTDTQYF. As DNA, the CDR3 is TGTGCCAGCAGTCCGAGGCGGGGTGGCACAGATACGCAGTATTTT.

The chain recombines TRBV29-1 with TRBJ2-2; 8 bases fit TRBD1. CDR1 and CDR2 from the germline V gene are SQVTM and ANQGSEA. The trim removed 1 base at V and 11 bases at J, leaving 9 bases unmatched. The CDR3 extends over 14 amino acids. For the CDR3, the DNA is TGCAGCGTTGAAGCCGACAGGGGTGGCCCTGAGCTGTTTTTT. Its protein product is CSVEADRGGPELFF.

As concerns this clone: The sample has other DNA sequences that encode this CDR3 too. The V call is TRBV29-1, the J call TRBJ2-2; D is unresolved. Germline assignment: CDR1 SQVTM and CDR2 ANQGSEA. With 6 bases removed from V and 6 bases from J, the gap between germline ends came to 11 bases. This CDR3 region has 12 residues. The CDR3 DNA follows: TGCAGCGTGGGTTCTCGAGCCGGGGAGCTGTTTTTT. It encodes CSVGSRAGELFF.

This clone was seen once. The chain is built from TRBV7-2 and TRBJ1-5; possibly TRBD1 for D (5 bases). Per germline, CDR1 SGHTA and CDR2 FQGNSA. Trimming pared 5 bases from V and 3 bases from J, leaving 14 bases between. CDR3 length equals 15 residues. The CDR3: CASSPAGGTNQPQHF. CDR3 sequence (DNA): TGTGCCAGCAGCCCCGCCGGGGGGACCAATCAGCCCCAGCATTTT.